Shown below are 27 T cell receptor beta chains from a single sample sequenced in a study of blood T cell repertoires in COVID-19. Measured with immunoSEQ multiplex PCR; TCRdb has only the in-frame clones, and not every one. The table lists 250,000 to 300,000 clones, around nine tenths of them singletons. Sample: peripheral blood. The receptors stem from a man in his forties with acute or convalescent COVID-19.

This chain connects TRBV5-6 to TRBJ1-5; a weak D match, TRBD1 (6 bases). CDR3 length: 13 amino acids. The V and J ends lost 2 bases and 7 bases respectively, with 10 bases between them. The germline V gene encodes CDR1 SGHDT and CDR2 YYEEEE. As DNA, the CDR3 is TGTGCCAGCAGCTTAGGGGGAATGCAGCCCCAGCATTTT. Its protein product is CASSLGGMQPQHF.

In its sample, this clone was seen a few times. J is TRBJ1-5 and V is TRBV2, with D possibly being TRBD1 (5 bases). This CDR3 contains 16 residues. Trimming pared 7 bases from V and 3 bases from J, leaving 19 bases between. The V gene's germline CDR1 is SNHLY and CDR2 FYNNEI. The CDR3 spells CASMAGGGGLNQPQHF. CDR3 nucleotides: TGTGCCAGCATGGCGGGGGGTGGGGGTCTCAATCAGCCCCAGCATTTT.

CDR3 sequence (DNA): TGTGCCAGCATCTACCGGGAGAAGAACACTGAAGCTTTCTTT. This sequence encodes CASIYREKNTEAFF. The chain employs TRBV2 and TRBJ1-1, with no clear D. Trimming removed 7 bases at V and 1 base at J, with 13 bases between. The CDR3 extends over 14 amino acids. Germline V gives CDR1 SNHLY, CDR2 FYNNEI.

The V gene is TRBV29-1, the J gene TRBJ1-2, with 11 bases that match TRBD1. Trimming took 7 bases from V and 0 from J; bases not matched to a gene: 4. CDR3 length equals 14 residues. CDR1 SQVTM and CDR2 ANQGSEA come from the germline V gene. The CDR3 DNA reads TGCAGCGCAGGACAGGGGGCGACTAACTATGGCTACACCTTC. It specifies CSAGQGATNYGYTF.

The chain couples TRBV19 to TRBJ1-4; TRBD1 might be the D (5 bases). V was trimmed by 7 bases and J by 3 bases, leaving 18 bases between them. Per the germline V gene, CDR1 is LNHDA and CDR2 is SQIVND (reference sequence). The CDR3 is 16 amino acids. The CDR3: CASKGKGLIANEKLFF. For the CDR3, the DNA is TGTGCCAGTAAGGGGAAAGGGTTGATAGCTAATGAAAAACTGTTTTTT.

J is TRBJ1-1 and V is TRBV6-4; perhaps TRBD1 as D (6 bases). This CDR3 is 13 amino acids long. V lost 8 bases, J lost 0 bases, and 10 bases lay in between. Germline values: CDR1 MRHNA, CDR2 SNTAGT. The CDR3 here is CASSDRMNTEAFF. The CDR3 nucleotides read TGTGCCAGCTCGGACAGAATGAACACTGAAGCTTTCTTT.

The gene calls are TRBV14 and TRBJ1-2; 12 bases align to TRBD1. Germline CDR1 and CDR2: SGHDN and FVKESK. The CDR3 sequence is 17 residues long. V was clipped by 4 bases and J by 6 bases; unmatched bases: 12. In DNA, the CDR3 is TGTGCCAGCAGCCTACCGGGACAGGGGGCATGGAACAATGGCTACACCTTC. Translated, it gives CASSLPGQGAWNNGYTF. Variable domain in full (rest from reference TRBV14 and TRBJ1-2): EAGVTQFPSHSVIEKGQTVTLRCDPISGHDNLYWYRRVMGKEIKFLLHFVKESKQDESGMPNNRFLAERTGGTYSTLKVQPAELEDSGVYFCASSLPGQGAWNNGYTFGSGTRLTVV.

This rearrangement joins TRBV6-5 to TRBJ2-1; D uncertain. The germline gives CDR1 MNHEY, CDR2 SVGAGI. With 8 bases removed from V and 0 bases from J, the gap between germline ends came to 14 bases. CDR3 length: 15 amino acids. As DNA, the CDR3 is TGTGCCAGCCGCCGTGGCGGCAGCTCCTACAATGAGCAGTTCTTC. Its protein product is CASRRGGSSYNEQFF.

The chain has TRBV20-1 and TRBJ1-4; the D is unclear. There are 11 residues in the CDR3. Per the germline V gene, CDR1 is DFQATT and CDR2 is SNEGSKA (reference sequence). CDR3 in DNA: TGCAGGGGAGGGACTAATGAAAAACTGTTTTTT. Residues: CRGGTNEKLFF.

V and J are TRBV5-1 and TRBJ2-7; tentatively, D is TRBD2 (6 bases). With 2 bases removed from V and 5 bases from J, the gap between germline ends came to 32 bases. This CDR3 region has 20 residues. CDR1 and CDR2 (germline): SGHRS, YFSETQ. The CDR3 DNA sequence: TGCGCCAGCAGCTTAGGGACCGGGACTCTACAACGCTCTAGTCAAAACGAGCAGTACTTC. Its protein product is CASSLGTGTLQRSSQNEQYF.

This clone was counted between two and nine times. The chain employs TRBV25-1 and TRBJ2-4; 7 bases match TRBD1. V shed 4 bases and J 6 bases; nucleotides not matched to a gene: 6. CDR1 is MGHDK and CDR2 is SYGVNS in the germline V gene. The CDR3 has 14 amino acids. Here the CDR3 reads CASSVDRVANIQYF. In DNA, the CDR3 is TGTGCCAGCAGTGTTGACAGGGTGGCAAACATTCAGTACTTC.

The chain recombines TRBV27 with TRBJ2-1; D possibly corresponds to TRBD2 (6 bases). The CDR3 is 14 amino acids. Germline lookup yields CDR1 MNHEY and CDR2 SMNVEV (reference sequence). V lost 6 bases and J 7 bases, leaving 16 bases between the germline ends. The CDR3 nucleotides are TGTGCCAGCAGCATTGGAGGGGTGTGGAATGAGCAGTTCTTC. Its protein product is CASSIGGVWNEQFF.

The rearrangement joins TRBV4-1 to TRBJ1-3; D remains unclear. Trimming left V 0 bases short and J 3 bases short, with 9 bases between. Germline V gene data show CDR1 as MGHRA and CDR2 as YSYEKL. This CDR3 region has 15 residues. The CDR3 spells CASSQEKGDGNTIYF. CDR3 bases: TGCGCCAGCAGCCAAGAGAAAGGAGATGGAAACACCATATATTTT.

This chain connects TRBV5-4 to TRBJ1-3; D is possibly TRBD1 (5 bases). The length of the CDR3 is 14 residues. The V gene's germline CDR1 is SGHNT and CDR2 YYREEE (reference sequence). With 2 bases removed from V and 3 bases from J, the gap between germline ends came to 9 bases. The CDR3 sequence is CASSFTGDGNTIYF. The CDR3 nucleotides read TGTGCCAGCAGCTTTACAGGAGATGGAAACACCATATATTTT.

The chain combines TRBV7-6 with TRBJ2-7, with 10 bases aligning to TRBD2. The germline V gene encodes CDR1 SGHVS and CDR2 FNYEAQ. The CDR3 length is 15 residues. With 2 bases clipped from V and 7 bases from J, the junction kept 8 bases outside the gene matches. DNA for the CDR3: TGTGCCAGCAGCTTATTGAGCGGGGGGGCAGAGGAGCAGTACTTC. Protein: CASSLLSGGAEEQYF.

The rearrangement links TRBV4-2 to TRBJ1-2; D uncertain. CDR1 LGHNA and CDR2 YNFKEQ come from the germline V gene. Between the trimmed V and J ends, which lost 1 base and 8 bases, there was a span of 11 bases. CDR3 size: 13 residues. The DNA for the CDR3 is TGTGCCAGCAGCCAAGTCGACCCAGGCGGCTACACCTTC. This translates into CASSQVDPGGYTF.

This clone showed up just a few times. The chain combines TRBV6-1 with TRBJ2-7, with a possible D match to TRBD1 (6 bases). Per the germline V gene, CDR1 is MNHNS and CDR2 is SASEGT. This CDR3 has 13 amino acids. V lost 0 bases to trimming and J lost 5 bases, with 8 bases between them. CDR3 DNA sequence: TGTGCCAGCAGTGAAGCACACAGGGACGAGCAGTACTTC. Protein: CASSEAHRDEQYF.

The chain carries TRBV2 and TRBJ1-6, with D possibly matching TRBD1 (5 bases). With 8 bases removed from V and 5 bases from J, the gap between germline ends came to 13 bases. Looked up from germline, CDR1 is SNHLY and CDR2 is FYNNEI. The CDR3 contains 14 residues. CDR3 DNA sequence: TGTGCCAGCCGGGCTCTCAGGGATAATTCACCCCTCCACTTT. Its protein is CASRALRDNSPLHF.

The rearrangement joins TRBV5-6 to TRBJ2-1, with D possibly matching TRBD1 (5 bases). The CDR3 has 13 residues. Between the trimmed V and J ends, which lost 6 bases and 8 bases, there was a span of 15 bases. Germline loops: CDR1 SGHDT, CDR2 YYEEEE. CDR3: CASTFLGADEQFF. In nucleotides, the CDR3 is TGTGCCAGCACCTTCTTAGGGGCGGATGAGCAGTTCTTC.

The chain couples TRBV5-1 to TRBJ2-1; possibly TRBD1 for D (5 bases). Germline CDR1 SGHRS, CDR2 YFSETQ. Trimming shortened V by 0 bases and J by 7 bases, and 20 bases separated the two germline ends. This CDR3 has 17 amino acids. The CDR3: CASSLEGGAGVGNEQFF. For the CDR3, the DNA is TGCGCCAGCAGCTTGGAAGGTGGGGCTGGGGTGGGGAATGAGCAGTTCTTC.

The rearrangement uses TRBV19 and TRBJ2-3; 7 nucleotides line up with TRBD1. The junction had 8 bases not matched to a gene; V was cut back by 3 bases and J by 2 bases. Germline V gene sequence: CDR1 LNHDA, CDR2 SQIVND (reference sequence). This CDR3 has 16 amino acids. The CDR3, as DNA: TGTGCCAGTAGTATCGGGACAGCCAACCCCACAGATACGCAGTATTTT. The encoded protein is CASSIGTANPTDTQYF.

The CDR3 nucleotides are TGTGCCAGCAGTTACTCGTCCCCCGATCAGCCCCAGCATTTT. This encodes CASSYSSPDQPQHF. This chain connects TRBV6-2 or TRBV6-3 to TRBJ1-5; D gene unclear. The V end was cut by 0 bases, the J end by 5 bases, with 8 bases between. CDR1 and CDR2 (germline): MNHEY, SVGEGT. This CDR3 comprises 14 residues.

The chain recombines TRBV21-1 with TRBJ2-2; the table's TRBD2 call for D was not verified on the DNA. TRBV21-1 is listed as a pseudogene. This CDR3 is built from 15 residues. The CDR3 loop reads CASTKPGINTGELFF. As DNA, the CDR3 is TGTGCCAGCACCAAGCCGGGGATTAACACCGGGGAGCTGTTTTTT.

This clone has only one observation. The chain's CDR3 is CASSEGQGIDGYTF. CDR3 bases: TGTGCCAGCAGTGAAGGGCAGGGGATTGATGGCTACACCTTC. This chain links TRBV2 with TRBJ1-2; maybe TRBD1 (6 bases). Trimming cost V 1 base and J 6 bases, with 12 bases left between them. The length of the CDR3 is 14 residues. Germline loops: CDR1 SNHLY, CDR2 FYNNEI.

Details on this clone: The same CDR3 also results from other DNA sequences found in this sample. The rearrangement uses TRBV3-1 (or the pseudogene TRBV3-2) and TRBJ1-2; D unclear. Deletions cut 2 bases from V and 2 bases from J, with 9 bases between. The CDR3 length is 14 residues. Germline V gene lookup returns CDR1 LGHDT and CDR2 YNNKEL (reference sequence). CDR3 protein: CASSQLAENYGYTF. Written as DNA, the CDR3 is TGTGCCAGCAGCCAACTGGCCGAAAACTATGGCTACACCTTC.

The CDR3 sequence: CASSSRTGGTYEQYF. CDR3 in DNA: TGTGCCAGTAGTTCGCGGACAGGGGGAACCTACGAGCAGTACTTC. The rearrangement joins TRBV19 to TRBJ2-7; the match to TRBD1 covers 10 bases. Germline lookup yields CDR1 LNHDA and CDR2 SQIVND (reference sequence). This CDR3 is 15 amino acids long. Trimming took 5 bases from V and 2 from J; bases not matched to a gene: 6.

The V call is TRBV3-1 (or the pseudogene TRBV3-2), the J call TRBJ2-4, with TRBD2 identical over 16 bases. V dropped 2 bases and J dropped 8; count of bases not matched to a gene: 6. Germline CDR1 and CDR2: LGHDT and YNNKEL (reference sequence). The CDR3 runs to 17 residues. In DNA form, the CDR3 reads TGTGCCAGCAGCCAACCGGGACTAGCGGGGGGGAGGGACATTCAGTACTTC. Translated: CASSQPGLAGGRDIQYF.